This T cell receptor beta chain was profiled in a study of OX40 agonist ivuxolimab in advanced cancers. Study information: Patients received ivuxolimab, an intravenous treatment, every 2 weeks at 0.01 to 10 mg/kg. Partial responses were seen in three patients, one with hepatocellular carcinoma and two with cutaneous melanoma.

Sequenced by immunoSEQ multiplex PCR; TCRdb stores in-frame clones only, minus some. The data show approximately 84,000 clones, 84% seen once. Regarding this clone: What it recognizes is unknown.

CDR3 length equals 13 residues. CDR1 and CDR2 from the germline V gene are SNHLY and FYNNEI. Trimming stripped 3 bases from V and 3 bases from J, with 7 bases between. People who had autoimmune disease history or systemic immunosuppression were excluded. Findings of the study overall: With doses of 0.1 to 3.0 mg/kg, CD4+ and CD8+ blood T cells had undergone clonal expansion by week 6.

Sample: CD4+ or CD8+ T cells sorted from blood, taken in a trial of the OX40 agonist ivuxolimab. The V and J genes are TRBV2 and TRBJ2-3; D gene ambiguous. The TCR comes from an adult with an advanced solid tumor such as melanoma, head and neck, liver or kidney cancer. The CDR3 DNA reads TGTGCCAGCAGTGAGATTGGGACAGATACGCAGTATTTT. Amino acid sequence: CASSEIGTDTQYF. The whole variable domain, filled in from reference TRBV2 and TRBJ2-3, reads EPEVTQTPSHQVTQMGQEVILRCVPISNHLYFYWYRQILGQKVEFLVSFYNNEISEKSEIFDDQFSVERPDGSNFTLKIRSTKLEDSAMYFCASSEIGTDTQYFGPGTRLTVL.